These T cell receptor beta chains were read from a single sample in a study of radiation and T cells in renal cell carcinoma. Profiled with immunoSEQ multiplex PCR; TCRdb holds only in-frame clones, not every one. This sample yields about 49,000 clones, of which about 80% are seen a single time; 29% belongs to the top ten. The specimen comprised blood, sampled from a patient whose treatment included radiotherapy and nephrectomy. Receptor source: a woman between 65 and 79 years old with renal cell carcinoma. The CDR3 runs from the conserved cysteine through the conserved F or W. Each record gives: V gene, J gene, D gene, clone size, CDR3 protein, CDR3 DNA. A D gene is named only where the DNA matches it firmly. The size entry is marked missing in some rows and otherwise reads once, few, many or a size class.

TRBV6-5,TRBJ2-7,TRBD2,-,CASSYSGGLNEQYF,TGTGCCAGCAGTTACTCGGGGGGGTTGAACGAGCAGTACTTC
TRBV10-3,TRBJ2-3,-,-,CATLGRDTDTQYF,TGTGCCACCCTAGGGCGGGACACAGATACGCAGTATTTT
TRBV6-1,TRBJ2-7,TRBD2,-,CASVGTSGGGQYF,TGTGCCAGCGTCGGGACTAGCGGGGGCGGACAGTACTTC
TRBV5-4,TRBJ2-5,-,-,CASSLAGVWAQYF,TGTGCCAGCAGCTTGGCGGGGGTATGGGCCCAGTACTTC
TRBV6-5,TRBJ2-2,TRBD1,few,CASRRQGPTTGELFF,TGTGCCAGCAGAAGACAGGGGCCCACCACCGGGGAGCTGTTTTTT
TRBV5-6,TRBJ1-3,-,-,CASSLYGTSGNTIYF,TGTGCCAGCAGCTTGTACGGGACATCTGGAAACACCATATATTTT
TRBV21-1,TRBJ2-1,-,-,CASSRRGHEQFF,TGTGCCAGCAGCAGAAGGGGTCATGAGCAGTTCTTC
TRBV7-6,TRBJ2-1,-,-,CASGLGGPYNEQFF,TGTGCCAGCGGCCTAGGGGGACCGTACAATGAGCAGTTCTTC
TRBV19,TRBJ2-5,-,-,CASSTSGGRAETQYF,TGTGCCAGTAGTACCTCTGGGGGGCGCGCTGAGACCCAGTACTTC
TRBV10-3,TRBJ2-7,-,-,CAIRTGTTNEQYF,TGTGCCATCAGGACCGGGACAACCAACGAGCAGTACTTC
TRBV30,TRBJ1-6,-,-,CAWSETAGRDSPLHF,TGTGCCTGGAGTGAAACAGCCGGTCGGGATTCACCCCTCCACTTT
TRBV11-2,TRBJ2-3,TRBD2,-,CASSLDQRLAADTQYF,TGTGCCAGCAGCTTAGATCAGAGGCTAGCGGCCGATACGCAGTATTTT
TRBV7-3,TRBJ2-1,TRBD2,-,CASSLLAGGYNEQFF,TGTGCCAGCAGCTTACTCGCGGGGGGCTACAATGAGCAGTTCTTC
TRBV27,TRBJ2-5,-,-,CASAREEGETQYF,TGTGCCAGCGCAAGGGAGGAAGGAGAGACCCAGTACTTC
TRBV4-1,TRBJ1-5,TRBD1,-,CASSQDQTGNNQPQHF,TGCGCCAGCAGCCAAGACCAGACAGGGAATAATCAGCCCCAGCATTTT